The 13 T cell receptor beta chains reported below all come from one sample, sequenced in a study of metastatic and nonmetastatic thyroid tumors. Ahead of thyroid surgery, no patient had received treatment of any kind. From the PCR reads, TCRdb re-called clones with MiXCR. This table holds tens of thousands of clones, 20% found once. Sequenced: blood. These receptors originate from a female donor with papillary thyroid cancer or a benign thyroid nodule (not recorded which). Some clones in this sample may be carry-over from other donors' samples.

This clone was seen repeatedly, ten times or more. J is TRBJ1-2 and V is TRBV7-3, with 9 bases that match TRBD1. The V gene end was trimmed by 0 bases and the J gene end by 6 bases; junction bases not matched to a gene: 5. The CDR3 contains 15 residues. The germline V gene encodes CDR1 SGHTA and CDR2 FQGTGA. This CDR3 reads CASSLTPTGGDGYTF. CDR3 coding DNA: TGTGCCAGCAGCTTAACACCGACAGGGGGGGATGGCTACACCTTC.

This clone was detected only a few times. The gene calls are TRBV24-1 and TRBJ2-2, with D unclear. The CDR3 is made up of 16 amino acids. V lost 3 bases to trimming and J lost 7 bases, with 17 bases between them. CDR1 is KGHDR and CDR2 is SFDVKD in the germline V gene. CDR3 in amino acids: CATSDTIDRSDGELFF. CDR3 coding DNA: TGTGCCACCAGTGATACGATAGACCGGTCGGACGGGGAGCTGTTTTTT.

This clone turned up a few times. One end of the junction is discordant with germline, which a read error may explain. The chain recombines TRBV28 with TRBJ1-6; a weak D match, TRBD1 (6 bases). The CDR3 runs 15 residues. CDR1 is MDHEN, CDR2 SYDVKM, per germline. CDR3 DNA sequence: TGCGCCAGCAGTATTATACAGGGAGTAGGTTCACCCCTCCACTTT. Translated, it gives CASSIIQGVGSPLHF.

At least ten counts were recorded for this clone. This sequence joins TRBV10-3 and TRBJ1-2; D is uncertain. V was shortened by 2 bases and J by 2 bases, with 12 bases between the two germline ends. This CDR3 is 15 amino acids long. Germline CDR1 ENHRY, CDR2 SYGVKD. CDR3 protein: CAISEKVIENYGYTF. The CDR3 nucleotides are TGTGCCATCAGTGAGAAGGTGATTGAGAACTATGGCTACACCTTC.

For the CDR3, the DNA is TGCAGTGCTAGAGAGAGCTCCTACGAGCAGTACTTC. This codes for CSARESSYEQYF. This rearrangement joins TRBV20-1 to TRBJ2-7; D not certain. The CDR3 covers 12 residues. The V gene lost 0 bases and the J gene lost 0 bases, with 3 bases spanning the gap. Germline V lookup: CDR1 DFQATT, CDR2 SNEGSKA (reference sequence).

This clone was seen more than once but under ten times. The chain carries TRBV12-3 or TRBV12-4 and TRBJ2-1; the D call may be TRBD1 or TRBD2 (5 bases each). The CDR3 totals 18 residues. Trimming left V 6 bases short and J 1 base short, with 22 bases between. The CDR3 protein is CASSQQGPTTASYNEQFF. The CDR3 DNA reads TGTGCCAGCAGCCAGCAGGGACCAACCACGGCTTCCTACAATGAGCAGTTCTTC.

At least ten counts were recorded for this clone. The CDR3 region is CASSPDRGRTDTQYF. The CDR3 DNA reads TGTGCCAGCAGCCCGGACAGGGGACGCACAGATACGCAGTATTTT. V usage is TRBV7-3 and J usage is TRBJ2-3; 9 nucleotides agree with TRBD1. V was pared by 5 bases and J by 1 base, with 4 bases of the junction left unmatched. The CDR3 sequence is 15 residues long. Germline lookup yields CDR1 SGHTA and CDR2 FQGTGA.

This clone was detected ten times or more. The chain employs TRBV12-3 or TRBV12-4 and TRBJ2-5, with TRBD2 matching over 13 bases. J lost 6 bases, V lost 6 bases, and 10 bases had no gene match. The CDR3 contains 16 residues. The CDR3 loop reads CASRPPLAGGPQTQYF. Here the CDR3 DNA reads TGTGCCAGCAGACCCCCACTAGCGGGAGGGCCACAGACCCAGTACTTC.

In its sample, this clone was seen many times. The gene calls are TRBV27 and TRBJ2-3, with a possible D match to TRBD2 (5 bases). The CDR3 sequence is 16 residues long. V lost 2 bases and J lost 0, with 12 bases in between. CDR1 and CDR2 (germline): MNHEY, SMNVEV (reference sequence). DNA for the CDR3: TGTGCCAGCAGTTTACGAGGCGGGTTTAGCACAGATACGCAGTATTTT. Translating it yields CASSLRGGFSTDTQYF.

This clone appeared once. The chain couples TRBV7-2 to TRBJ1-4; D gene uncertain. Germline lookup yields CDR1 SGHTA and CDR2 FQGNSA. Deletions cut 5 bases from V and 8 bases from J, with 18 bases between. This CDR3 is 15 amino acids long. Here the CDR3 DNA reads TGTGCCAGCAGCCCGACCCGGACGGTCTTAGAAAAACTGTTTTTT. Its protein is CASSPTRTVLEKLFF.

This rearrangement joins TRBV7-6 to TRBJ2-7; possible D gene TRBD2, 6 bases. This CDR3 contains 15 residues. Trimming pared 4 bases from V and 0 bases from J, leaving 13 bases between. From germline, CDR1 is SGHVS and CDR2 FNYEAQ. The CDR3 here is CASSSGRGGSYEQYF. The CDR3 DNA is TGTGCCAGCAGCTCCGGGCGGGGCGGCTCCTACGAGCAGTACTTC.

Note on this clone: The conserved final phenylalanine or tryptophan is absent from the CDR3, which likely points to a read error. The CDR3 spells CASSGRDLGVTEAFS. The CDR3 DNA reads TGTGCCAGCAGCGGAAGGGACCTAGGTGTCACTGAAGCTTTCTCT. The chain links TRBV7-9 to TRBJ1-1, with TRBD1 as a possible D gene (5 bases). Germline V gives CDR1 SEHNR, CDR2 FQNEAQ (reference sequence). The CDR3 runs 15 residues. V lost 5 bases, J lost 4 bases, and 17 bases lay in between.

This clone was picked up a small number of times. This chain links TRBV12-3 or TRBV12-4 with TRBJ2-2; possibly TRBD1 for D (6 bases). Trimming shortened V by 2 bases and J by 5 bases, and 9 bases separated the two germline ends. CDR3 length: 14 residues. CDR3 residues: CASSLTGKTGELFF. In DNA, the CDR3 is TGTGCCAGCAGTTTAACAGGGAAAACCGGGGAGCTGTTTTTT.